This section outlines one TCR beta chain sequence together with its context. TCRdb called the RT-PCR reads again in MiXCR, with one record for every CDR3 protein. The sample lists approximately 730,000 distinct CDR3 sequences, about 15% occurring once. The data are from a study of response to subunit inactivated influenza vaccine. CDR1 and CDR2 from the germline V gene are MNHNS and SASEGT. The CDR3 length is 15 residues. V was pared by 1 base and J by 7 bases, with 7 bases of the junction left unmatched. The rearrangement uses TRBV6-1 and TRBJ2-1; the match to TRBD1 covers 7 bases. The specimen comprised PBMCs from blood, sampled around 15 days before vaccination. The clonotype was recovered from a middle-aged man who received an inactivated influenza vaccine. CDR3 in DNA: TGTGCCAGCAGTGAAGACGGGCAGGGGGTTAATGAGCAGTTCTTC. The encoded protein is CASSEDGQGVNEQFF.